This T cell receptor (beta chain) was sequenced for a study of CD8 T cell repertoires and HIV-1 epitope variants. TCRdb's table, derived via immunoSEQ multiplex PCR, lists solely in-frame clones and lacks some. Seen here are some 5,700 clones, roughly two thirds observed once, and the top ten hold 41%. The CDR3 extends over 12 amino acids. V was trimmed by 2 bases and J by 6 bases, leaving 9 bases between them. Germline CDR1 is SGHNT and CDR2 is YYREEE (reference sequence). About this clone itself: Its antigen is not known.

The rearrangement joins TRBV5-4 to TRBJ2-7; a weak D match, TRBD2 (6 bases). The sequence came from a male donor with HIV. Specimen: cultured CD8+ T cells derived from PBMCs. DNA of the CDR3: TGTGCCAGCAGCTTACGAGCGGGCGAGCAGTACTTC. Encoded protein: CASSLRAGEQYF.